Listed below are T cell receptor beta chains from one sample, sequenced in a study of OX40 agonist ivuxolimab in advanced cancers. The repertoire was sequenced with immunoSEQ multiplex PCR; TCRdb's copy has only in-frame clones and lacks some. The data show 30,000 to 45,000 clones, over 65% seen once. Sample: CD4+ or CD8+ T cells sorted from blood, taken in a trial of the OX40 agonist ivuxolimab. These TCRs come from an adult with an advanced solid tumor such as melanoma, head and neck, liver or kidney cancer. Each CDR3 is given with its conserved first and last residue.

TRBJ1-1,TRBV6-1,CASISRGEAFF
TRBJ1-1,TRBV4-3,CASGVYRGSEAFF
TRBJ2-5,TRBV7-2,CASSLLIVFGAQETQYF
TRBJ2-7,TRBV30,CAWSVPESSYEQYF
TRBJ2-5,TRBV7-9,CASSLVGQGVETQYF
TRBJ2-3,TRBV27,CASSLTSGETDTQYF
TRBJ2-1,TRBV6-1,CASLLAGGGSEQFF
TRBJ2-1,TRBV5-6,CASSRGQGTYNEQFF
TRBJ2-7,TRBV7-9,CASSQLPSQGISYEQYF
TRBJ2-1,TRBV18,CASSPPYSYSYNEQFF
TRBJ2-5,TRBV7-9,CASSLVRDRQETQYF
TRBJ2-1,TRBV7-6,CASSAGTGAYNEQFF
TRBJ2-1,TRBV5-8,CASSFGQGVVEQFF
TRBJ2-1,TRBV5-6,CASSLGSGAPYNEQFF
TRBJ1-2,TRBV4-3,CASSQGLWDGYTF
TRBJ2-3,TRBV6-5,CASSYSIEVTDTQYF
TRBJ2-2,TRBV5-1,CASSPRISITGELFF
TRBJ2-7,TRBV7-8,CASSLVGGPYEQYF
TRBJ1-1,TRBV6-5,CASSYAYTEAFF
TRBJ2-2,TRBV7-8,CASSLAGGGTGELFF
TRBJ1-4,TRBV6-6,CASRRGEKLFF
TRBJ2-7,TRBV7-2,CASSPWTGGMYEQYF
TRBJ2-7,TRBV4-1,CASSRVTGTYEQYF
TRBJ1-5,TRBV2,CASTEGQGASQPQHF
NA,TRBV4-1,CASSQGGTPSYEQYF
TRBJ1-1,TRBV4-1,CASSYSRTVEAFF
TRBJ2-7,TRBV5-6,CASSLGAFEQYF
TRBJ2-2,TRBV9,CASSSRQGGSGELFF
TRBJ2-1,TRBV6-1,CASSESLLGSNNEQFF
TRBJ2-3,TRBV5-4,CASSLGRVSTDTQYF
TRBJ2-7,TRBV7-9,CASSFPGTVSYEQYF
TRBJ2-5,TRBV5-4,CASRPNPSMETQYF
TRBJ2-3,TRBV15,CATSRVLQGLDTQYF
TRBJ2-1,TRBV29-1,CSVEEERGVLIDEQFF
TRBJ2-7,TRBV5-6,CASSLELSVYEQYF
TRBJ2-7,TRBV28,CASSPKWGLAGASYEQYF
TRBJ1-5,TRBV2,CASRGSDRHNQPQHF
TRBJ1-2,TRBV28,CASSLGTVTNYGYTF
TRBJ2-2,TRBV18,CASSRGAANTGELFF
TRBJ2-2,TRBV7-3,CASSPYGGLEYTGELFF
TRBJ2-5,TRBV9,CASSVERLAPQETQYF
TRBJ2-1,TRBV6-4,CASSPDPYNEQFF
TRBJ2-5,TRBV2,CASSDFGQGALETQYF
TRBJ2-3,TRBV10-2,CASSEMRNPDTQYF
TRBJ2-7,TRBV28,CASSSGTALSYEQYF
TRBJ1-3,TRBV19,CASSIVRDTILSGNTIYF
TRBJ2-5,TRBV5-4,CASSLATGGGETQYF